The 15 T cell receptor beta chains reported below all come from one sample, sequenced in a study of human T cells and chemical hapten exposure. Each CDR3 protein gets one entry after TCRdb re-called the RACE reads with MiXCR. Of tens of thousands of distinct CDR3 sequences listed, around 10% are singletons. Regarding time point: patch test 3, about 24 weeks after DPC sensitization. Specified treatment: therapeutic diphenylcyclopropenone sensitization with weekly scalp DPC. The material was whole blood, obtained in connection with sensitization to the hapten diphenylcyclopropenone (DPC). The receptors were gathered from a woman aged 45-65 years with alopecia areata. Some clones in this sample may be carry-over from other donors' samples.

This clonotype has at least ten counts. The chain recombines TRBV7-9 with TRBJ2-7, with D tentatively TRBD2 (6 bases). CDR3 length: 12 residues. Per germline, CDR1 SEHNR and CDR2 FQNEAQ (reference sequence). Trimming took 5 bases from V and 11 from J, leaving 16 bases between them. CDR3 protein: CASSEQGRSKYF. CDR3 DNA: TGTGCCAGCAGCGAACAAGGGAGGTCTAAGTACTTC.

V usage is TRBV6-2 or TRBV6-3 and J usage is TRBJ1-5; D remains unclear. The CDR3 totals 17 residues. The V gene's germline CDR1 is MNHEY and CDR2 SVGEGT. Trimming left V 4 bases short and J 5 bases short, with 21 bases between. The CDR3, as DNA: TGTGCCAGCAGTTCTCCGGTTTGGCGGGAGAATTATCAGCCCCAGCATTTT. It yields the protein CASSSPVWRENYQPQHF.

This clonotype was counted between two and nine times. The J gene is TRBJ1-1, the V gene TRBV3-1; D uncertain. V was trimmed by 4 bases and J by 3 bases, leaving 6 bases between them. The germline CDR1 and CDR2 sequences are LGHDT and YNNKEL (reference sequence). CDR3 length equals 12 residues. The CDR3 region is CASSLGYTEAFF. CDR3 in DNA: TGTGCCAGCAGCCTCGGATACACTGAAGCTTTCTTT.

This clonotype was picked up many times. This chain connects TRBV10-1 to TRBJ1-1, with D possibly TRBD1 on 6 matching bases. The CDR3 is 20 amino acids. The ends were cut back, 0 bases at V and 0 bases at J, with 23 bases in the middle. Germline assignment: CDR1 WNHNN and CDR2 SYGVQD (reference sequence). This CDR3 reads CASSESISRDTRWVNTEAFF. The CDR3, as DNA: TGCGCCAGCAGTGAGTCTATCTCCCGGGACACTCGGTGGGTGAACACTGAAGCTTTCTTT.

This clonotype was detected many times. This chain connects TRBV12-3 or TRBV12-4 to TRBJ2-7; 7 bases agree with TRBD1. J lost 3 bases, V lost 5 bases, and 19 bases had no gene match. This CDR3 spans 18 amino acids. In DNA form, the CDR3 reads TGTGCCAGCAGTGCCGGGACAGCACCTTTGGGCGAATACTACGAGCAGTACTTC. The encoded protein is CASSAGTAPLGEYYEQYF.

Many counts were recorded for this clonotype. The chain links TRBV6-6 to TRBJ1-4; the match to TRBD1 covers 7 bases. Germline values: CDR1 MNHNY, CDR2 SVGAGI (reference sequence). This CDR3 contains 15 residues. Losses at the gene ends were 5 bases for V and 0 bases for J; bases not matched to a gene: 3. The CDR3 loop is CASSTDRATNEKLFF. The CDR3 DNA sequence: TGTGCCAGCAGTACTGACAGGGCAACTAATGAAAAACTGTTTTTT.

This clonotype has a count of ten or more. This chain connects TRBV6-2 or TRBV6-3 to TRBJ1-1; TRBD1 is a possible D gene (5 bases). CDR3 size: 12 residues. The germline gives CDR1 MNHEY, CDR2 SVGEGT. Trimming removed 5 bases at V and 10 bases at J, with 14 bases between. This chain's CDR3 is CASSQTGLRAFF. For the CDR3, the DNA is TGTGCCAGCAGTCAAACAGGTCTACGAGCTTTCTTT.

A few counts support this clonotype. J is TRBJ2-3 and V is TRBV28; TRBD1 is a possible D gene (5 bases). The germline V gene has CDR1 MDHEN and CDR2 SYDVKM. V gave up 6 bases and J gave up 4 bases, with 11 bases separating them. This CDR3 spans 13 amino acids. Here the CDR3 reads CASSPPRADTQYF. CDR3 DNA sequence: TGTGCCAGCAGCCCCCCCAGGGCAGATACGCAGTATTTT.

This clonotype was seen only once. This chain connects TRBV19 to TRBJ2-7; D might be TRBD1 or TRBD2, each matching 5 bases. There are 13 residues in the CDR3. CDR1 is LNHDA, CDR2 SQIVND, per germline (reference sequence). The V gene lost 8 bases and the J gene lost 7 bases, with 18 bases spanning the gap. The CDR3 region has the DNA TGTGCCAGTGCAGGGACCGCTTTCCAGGAGCAGTACTTC. Protein sequence: CASAGTAFQEQYF. The variable domain in full, completed from reference TRBV19 and TRBJ2-7, reads DGGITQSPKYLFRKEGQNVTLSCEQNLNHDAMYWYRQDPGQGLRLIYYSQIVNDFQKGDIAEGYSVSREKKESFPLTVTSAQKNPTAFYLCASAGTAFQEQYFGPGTRLTVT.

This sequence joins TRBV28 and TRBJ2-3; the match to TRBD2 covers 7 bases. Germline lookup yields CDR1 MDHEN and CDR2 SYDVKM. The CDR3 has 15 amino acids. With 6 bases clipped from V and 0 bases from J, the junction kept 6 bases outside the gene matches. CDR3 amino acids: CASSRAGSSTDTQYF. The CDR3 nucleotides are TGTGCCAGCAGCCGAGCGGGGTCTAGCACAGATACGCAGTATTTT.

The sample holds many counts of this clonotype. This rearrangement joins TRBV29-1 to TRBJ1-1; D is unresolved. CDR3 length equals 12 residues. Trimming left V 4 bases short and J 0 bases short, with 6 bases between. The germline CDR1 and CDR2 sequences are SQVTM and ANQGSEA. The CDR3 DNA reads as TGCAGCGTTGGGACGATGAACACTGAAGCTTTCTTT. Residues: CSVGTMNTEAFF.

This clonotype was picked up many times. V gene TRBV29-1 combines with J gene TRBJ1-1; 9 bases are shared with TRBD1. After removal of 4 bases from V and 1 base from J, the junction contained 4 bases not matched to a gene. The germline gives CDR1 SQVTM, CDR2 ANQGSEA. The CDR3 length is 14 residues. The CDR3 DNA is TGCAGCGTTGTGATACAGGGGGCGAACACTGAAGCTTTCTTT. This sequence encodes CSVVIQGANTEAFF.

V is TRBV29-1 and J is TRBJ2-3; 10 bases are a match to TRBD2. J was trimmed by 4 bases and V by 6 bases; bases with no gene match: 7. The CDR3 loop spans 14 amino acids. Germline loops: CDR1 SQVTM, CDR2 ANQGSEA. DNA for the CDR3: TGCAGCGTGGGCCTAGCGGGGGTCCCAGATACGCAGTATTTT. As protein: CSVGLAGVPDTQYF.

This clonotype was observed many times. The chain combines TRBV6-2 or TRBV6-3 with TRBJ2-3; 11 positions match TRBD2. Germline V CDR1 and CDR2: MNHEY, SVGEGT. V shed 0 bases and J 2 bases; nucleotides not matched to a gene: 4. The CDR3 spans 17 residues. CDR3 amino acids: CASSYSPGLADTDTQYF. The CDR3 DNA sequence: TGTGCCAGCAGTTACTCGCCGGGACTAGCGGACACAGATACGCAGTATTTT.

Ten or more counts support this clonotype. The chain carries TRBV12-3 or TRBV12-4 and TRBJ2-2; 7 nucleotides line up with TRBD1. The length of the CDR3 is 13 residues. V gave up 6 bases and J gave up 6 bases; unmatched junction bases: 4. This CDR3 reads CASRTTGPGELFF. CDR3 nucleotide sequence: TGTGCCAGCAGAACGACAGGGCCCGGGGAGCTGTTTTTT.